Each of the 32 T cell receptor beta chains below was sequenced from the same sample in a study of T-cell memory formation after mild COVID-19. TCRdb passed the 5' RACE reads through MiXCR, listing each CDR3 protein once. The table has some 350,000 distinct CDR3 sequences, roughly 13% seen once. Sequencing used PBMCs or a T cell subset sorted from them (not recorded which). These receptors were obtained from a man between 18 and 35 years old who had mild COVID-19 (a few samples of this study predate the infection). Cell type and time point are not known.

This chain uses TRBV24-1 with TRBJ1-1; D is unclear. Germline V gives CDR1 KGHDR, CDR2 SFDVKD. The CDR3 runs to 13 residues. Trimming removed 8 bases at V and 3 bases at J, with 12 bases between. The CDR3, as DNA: TGTGCCACCACAAGGGATGCGGACACTGAAGCTTTCTTT. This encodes CATTRDADTEAFF.

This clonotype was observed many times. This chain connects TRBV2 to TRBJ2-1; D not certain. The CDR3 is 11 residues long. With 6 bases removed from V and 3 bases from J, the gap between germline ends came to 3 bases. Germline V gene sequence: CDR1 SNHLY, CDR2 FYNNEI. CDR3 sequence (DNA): TGTGCCAGCAGATACTACAATGAGCAGTTCTTC. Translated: CASRYYNEQFF.

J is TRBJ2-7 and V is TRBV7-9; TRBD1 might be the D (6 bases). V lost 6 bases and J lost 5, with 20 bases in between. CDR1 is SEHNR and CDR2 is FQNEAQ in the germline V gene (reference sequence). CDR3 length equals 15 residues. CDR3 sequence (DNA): TGTGCCAGCAGTAGGACAGATATGATGTTCCACGAGCAGTACGTC. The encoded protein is CASSRTDMMFHEQYV.

The CDR3 protein is CASSLVQKSGNSPLHF. DNA of the CDR3: TGCGCCAGCAGCTTGGTGCAGAAATCGGGTAATTCACCCCTCCACTTT. V usage is TRBV5-1 and J usage is TRBJ1-6; unclear D gene. The CDR3 runs 16 residues. Deletions cut 0 bases from V and 6 bases from J, with 13 bases between. Germline CDR1 is SGHRS and CDR2 is YFSETQ.

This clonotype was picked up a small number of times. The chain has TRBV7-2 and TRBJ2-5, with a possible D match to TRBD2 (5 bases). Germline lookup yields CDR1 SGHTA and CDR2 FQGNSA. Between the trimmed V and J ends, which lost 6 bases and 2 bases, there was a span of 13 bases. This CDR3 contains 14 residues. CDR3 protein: CASSGSREQETQYF. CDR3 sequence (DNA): TGTGCCAGCAGTGGGAGCCGGGAACAAGAGACCCAGTACTTC.

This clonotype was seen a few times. CDR3 residues: CASSTPGGRRGPDTQYF. CDR3 bases: TGTGCCAGCAGCACACCAGGGGGGCGGCGGGGCCCAGATACGCAGTATTTT. The chain recombines TRBV7-7 with TRBJ2-3, with a weak D call TRBD1 (7 bases). Germline CDR1 is SSHAT and CDR2 is FNYEAQ (reference sequence). V gave up 5 bases and J gave up 4 bases, with 22 bases separating them. CDR3 length: 17 amino acids.

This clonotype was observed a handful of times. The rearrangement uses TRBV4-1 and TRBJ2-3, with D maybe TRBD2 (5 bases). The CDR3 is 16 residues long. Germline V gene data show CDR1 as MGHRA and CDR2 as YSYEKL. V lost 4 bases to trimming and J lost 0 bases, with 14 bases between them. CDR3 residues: CASSRRATTSTDTQYF. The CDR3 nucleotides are TGCGCCAGCAGCCGGCGGGCTACAACTAGCACAGATACGCAGTATTTT.

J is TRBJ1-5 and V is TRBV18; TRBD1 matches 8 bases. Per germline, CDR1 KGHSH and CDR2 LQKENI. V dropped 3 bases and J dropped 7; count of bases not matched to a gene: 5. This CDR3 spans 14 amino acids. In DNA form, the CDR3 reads TGTGCCAGCTCACCCGGGACAGGACAACAGCCCCAGCATTTT. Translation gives CASSPGTGQQPQHF.

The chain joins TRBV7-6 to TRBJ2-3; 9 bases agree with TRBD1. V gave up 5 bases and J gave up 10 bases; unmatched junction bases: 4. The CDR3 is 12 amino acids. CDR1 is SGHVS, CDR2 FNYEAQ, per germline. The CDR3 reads CASSGTGNSQYF. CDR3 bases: TGTGCCAGCAGCGGGACAGGGAACTCGCAGTATTTT.

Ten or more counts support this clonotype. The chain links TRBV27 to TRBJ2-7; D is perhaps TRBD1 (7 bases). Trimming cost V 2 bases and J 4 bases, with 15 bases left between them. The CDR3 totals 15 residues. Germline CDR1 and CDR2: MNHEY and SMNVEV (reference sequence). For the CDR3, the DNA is TGTGCCAGCAGTTTAGGGGGGCAGGGGGTTTACGAGCAGTACTTC. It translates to CASSLGGQGVYEQYF.

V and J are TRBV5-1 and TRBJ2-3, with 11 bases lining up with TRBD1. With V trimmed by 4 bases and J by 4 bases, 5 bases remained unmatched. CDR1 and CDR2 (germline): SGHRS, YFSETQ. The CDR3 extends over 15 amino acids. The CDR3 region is CASSRTGQGADTQYF. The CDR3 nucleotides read TGCGCCAGCAGCCGCACGGGACAGGGGGCAGATACGCAGTATTTT.

The CDR3, as DNA: TGTGCCAGCTCAGACCCCACCAAGGAAAAACTGTTTTTT. It translates to CASSDPTKEKLFF. This chain links TRBV18 with TRBJ1-4; D remains unclear. The V end was cut by 5 bases, the J end by 8 bases, with 12 bases between. Germline V gene data show CDR1 as KGHSH and CDR2 as LQKENI. CDR3 size: 13 residues.

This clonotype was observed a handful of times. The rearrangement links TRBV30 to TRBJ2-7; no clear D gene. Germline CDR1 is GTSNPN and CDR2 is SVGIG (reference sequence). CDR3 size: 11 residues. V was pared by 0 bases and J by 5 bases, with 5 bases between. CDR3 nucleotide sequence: TGTGCCTGGAGTGTCGGCGACGAGCAGTACTTC. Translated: CAWSVGDEQYF. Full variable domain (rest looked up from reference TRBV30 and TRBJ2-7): SQTIHQWPATLVQPVGSPLSLECTVEGTSNPNLYWYRQAAGRGLQLLFYSVGIGQISSEVPQNLSASRPQDRQFILSSKKLLLSDSGFYLCAWSVGDEQYFGPGTRLTVT.

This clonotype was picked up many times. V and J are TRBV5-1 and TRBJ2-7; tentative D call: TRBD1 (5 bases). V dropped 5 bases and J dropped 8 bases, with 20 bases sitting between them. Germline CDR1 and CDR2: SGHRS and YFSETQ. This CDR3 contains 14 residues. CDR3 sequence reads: CASSAGQPARKQYF. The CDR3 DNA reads TGCGCCAGCAGTGCAGGGCAGCCCGCCCGCAAGCAGTACTTC.

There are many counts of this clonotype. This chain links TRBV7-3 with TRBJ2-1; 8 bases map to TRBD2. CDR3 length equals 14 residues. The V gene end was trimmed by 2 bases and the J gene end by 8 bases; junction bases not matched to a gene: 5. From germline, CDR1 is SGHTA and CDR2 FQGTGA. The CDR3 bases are TGTGCCAGCAGCTTAGCGGGGGGCGGCTATGAGCAGTTCTTC. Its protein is CASSLAGGGYEQFF.

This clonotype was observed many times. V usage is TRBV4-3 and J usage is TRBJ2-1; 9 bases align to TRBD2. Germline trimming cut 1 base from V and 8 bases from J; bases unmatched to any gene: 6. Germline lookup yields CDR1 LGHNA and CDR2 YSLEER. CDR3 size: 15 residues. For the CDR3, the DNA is TGCGCCAGCAGCCAAGGGCTAGCGGGGTTAGATGAGCAGTTCTTC. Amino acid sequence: CASSQGLAGLDEQFF.

The CDR3 coding sequence is TGTGCCAGTACCGCGCACTGGGGTTTAGAGACCCAGTACTTC. Protein product: CASTAHWGLETQYF. The genes are TRBV19 and TRBJ2-5; D is unclear. The CDR3 runs to 14 residues. Germline V gene lookup returns CDR1 LNHDA and CDR2 SQIVND (reference sequence). V lost 7 bases and J 4 bases, leaving 16 bases between the germline ends.

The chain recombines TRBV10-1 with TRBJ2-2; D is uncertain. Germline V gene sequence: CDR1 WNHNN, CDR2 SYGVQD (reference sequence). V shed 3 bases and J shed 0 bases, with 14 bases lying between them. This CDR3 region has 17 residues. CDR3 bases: TGCGCCAGCAGTGATGTACGGTCGTTCGCGAACACCGGGGAGCTGTTTTTT. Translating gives CASSDVRSFANTGELFF.

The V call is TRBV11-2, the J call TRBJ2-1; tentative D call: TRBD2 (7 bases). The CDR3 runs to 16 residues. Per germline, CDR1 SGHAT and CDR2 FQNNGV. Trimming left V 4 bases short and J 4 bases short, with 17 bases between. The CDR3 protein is CASSSHGGASYNEQFF. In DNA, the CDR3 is TGTGCCAGCAGCTCTCATGGGGGGGCTTCGTACAATGAGCAGTTCTTC.

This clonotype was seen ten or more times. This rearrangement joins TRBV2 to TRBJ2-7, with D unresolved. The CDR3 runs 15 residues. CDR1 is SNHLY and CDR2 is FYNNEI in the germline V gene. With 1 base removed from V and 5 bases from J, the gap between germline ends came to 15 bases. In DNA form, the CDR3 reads TGTGCCAGCAGTGAAGAAAGAATGCGATTCGACGAGCAGTACGTC. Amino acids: CASSEERMRFDEQYV.

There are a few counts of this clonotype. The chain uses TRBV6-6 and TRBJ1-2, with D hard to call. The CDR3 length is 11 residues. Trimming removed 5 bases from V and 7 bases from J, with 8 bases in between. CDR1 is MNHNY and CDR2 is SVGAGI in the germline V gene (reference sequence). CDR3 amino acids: CASSRGSGYTF. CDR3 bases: TGTGCCAGCAGTCGCGGATCTGGCTACACCTTC.

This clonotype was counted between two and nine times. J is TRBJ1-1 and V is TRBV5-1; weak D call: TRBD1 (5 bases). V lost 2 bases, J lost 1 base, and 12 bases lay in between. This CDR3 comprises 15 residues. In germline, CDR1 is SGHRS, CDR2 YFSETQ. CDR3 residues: CASSFPGRQNTEAFF. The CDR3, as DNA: TGCGCCAGCAGCTTCCCGGGACGGCAGAACACTGAAGCTTTCTTT.

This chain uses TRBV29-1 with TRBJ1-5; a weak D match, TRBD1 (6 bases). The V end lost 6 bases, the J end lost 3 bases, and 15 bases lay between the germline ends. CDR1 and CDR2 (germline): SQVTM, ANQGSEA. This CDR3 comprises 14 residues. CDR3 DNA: TGCAGCGTGGCCCCCGGGGGCCTCAATCAGCCCCAGCATTTT. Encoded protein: CSVAPGGLNQPQHF.

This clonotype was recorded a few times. The CDR3 DNA is TGTGCCAGCAGCCTACAGGGGGTAGGGCAGTACTTC. This sequence encodes CASSLQGVGQYF. This chain uses TRBV14 with TRBJ2-7; 8 bases fit TRBD1. This CDR3 contains 12 residues. J was trimmed by 9 bases and V by 4 bases; bases with no gene match: 5. Per the germline V gene, CDR1 is SGHDN and CDR2 is FVKESK.

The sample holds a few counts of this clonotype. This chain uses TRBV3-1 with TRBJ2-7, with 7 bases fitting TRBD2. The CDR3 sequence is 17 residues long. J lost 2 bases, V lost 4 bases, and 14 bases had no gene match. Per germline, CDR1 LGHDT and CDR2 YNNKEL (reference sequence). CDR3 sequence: CASSRAPLLAKPYEQYV. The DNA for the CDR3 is TGTGCCAGCAGCCGCGCCCCCCTACTAGCGAAGCCCTACGAGCAGTACGTC.

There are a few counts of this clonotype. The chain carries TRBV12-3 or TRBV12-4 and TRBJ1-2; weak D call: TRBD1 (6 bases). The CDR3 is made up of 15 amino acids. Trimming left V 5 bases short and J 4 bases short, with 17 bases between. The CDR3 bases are TGTGCCAGCAGTCCCCTTGGGGGCGCGGGCTATGGCTACACCTTC. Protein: CASSPLGGAGYGYTF.

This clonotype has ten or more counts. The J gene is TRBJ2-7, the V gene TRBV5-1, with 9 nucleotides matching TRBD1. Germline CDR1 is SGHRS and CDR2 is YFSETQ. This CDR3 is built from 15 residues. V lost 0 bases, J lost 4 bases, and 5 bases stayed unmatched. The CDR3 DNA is TGCGCCAGCAGCTTGGCCTTAGGACAGGGGTACGAGCAGTACGTC. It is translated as CASSLALGQGYEQYV.

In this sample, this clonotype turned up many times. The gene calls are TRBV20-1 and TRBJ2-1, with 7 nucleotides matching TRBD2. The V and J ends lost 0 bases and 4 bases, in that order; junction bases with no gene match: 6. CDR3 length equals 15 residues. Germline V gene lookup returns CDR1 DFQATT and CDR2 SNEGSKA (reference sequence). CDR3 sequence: CSARDSSGAYNEQFF. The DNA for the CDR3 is TGCAGTGCTAGAGATTCTAGCGGAGCATACAATGAGCAGTTCTTC.

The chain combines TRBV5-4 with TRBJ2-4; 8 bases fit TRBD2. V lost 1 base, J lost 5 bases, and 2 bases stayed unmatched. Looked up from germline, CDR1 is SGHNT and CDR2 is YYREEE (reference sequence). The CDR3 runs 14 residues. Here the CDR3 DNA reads TGTGCCAGCAGCTTGACTAGCGGCCAAAACATTCAGTACTTC. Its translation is CASSLTSGQNIQYF.

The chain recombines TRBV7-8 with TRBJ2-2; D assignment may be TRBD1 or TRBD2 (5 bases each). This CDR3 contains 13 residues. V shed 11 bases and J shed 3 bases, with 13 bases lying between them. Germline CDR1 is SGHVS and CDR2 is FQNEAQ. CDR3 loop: CALQGRDTGELFF. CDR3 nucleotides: TGTGCCCTCCAGGGACGAGACACCGGGGAGCTGTTTTTT.

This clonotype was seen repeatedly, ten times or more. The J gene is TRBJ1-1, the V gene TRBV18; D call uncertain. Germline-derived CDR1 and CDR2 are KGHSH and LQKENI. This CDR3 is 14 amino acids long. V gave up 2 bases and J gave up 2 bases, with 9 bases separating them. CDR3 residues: CASSPTTANTEAFF. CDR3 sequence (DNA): TGTGCCAGCTCACCAACGACGGCTAACACTGAAGCTTTCTTT.

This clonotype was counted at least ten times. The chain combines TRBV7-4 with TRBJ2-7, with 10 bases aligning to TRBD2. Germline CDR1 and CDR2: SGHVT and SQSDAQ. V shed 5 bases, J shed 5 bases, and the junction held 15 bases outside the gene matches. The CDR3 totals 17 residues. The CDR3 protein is CASSLGLAARRKDEQYF. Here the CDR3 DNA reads TGTGCCAGCAGCCTCGGACTAGCGGCCAGACGAAAAGACGAGCAGTACTTC. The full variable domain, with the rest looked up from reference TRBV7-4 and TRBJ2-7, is GAGVSQSPRYKVAKRGRDVALRCDSISGHVTLYWYRQTLGQGSEVLTYSQSDAQRDKSGRPSGRFSAERPERSVSTLKIQRTEQGDSAVYLCASSLGLAARRKDEQYFGPGTRLTVT.